This entry lists 25 T cell receptor beta chains sequenced from one sample in a study of graft-versus-host responses after intestinal transplantation. Generated by immunoSEQ multiplex PCR, the TCRdb table keeps only in-frame clones and is missing some. There are approximately 85,000 clones in the sample; approximately 92% occur only once, and around 1.1% lies in the top ten. Their cognate antigens are unknown. The material sequenced was unstimulated CD8+ T cells sorted from spleen or lymph node cells, taken before transplant. The source of these receptors is a human donor who was the organ donor for an intestinal transplant.

The chain carries TRBV11-2 and TRBJ1-2, with D maybe TRBD1 (6 bases). V was pared by 3 bases and J by 8 bases, with 19 bases between. This CDR3 contains 15 residues. The germline V gene encodes CDR1 SGHAT and CDR2 FQNNGV. The CDR3 spells CASSLGGAPFLGYTF. The CDR3 DNA sequence: TGTGCCAGCAGCTTGGGGGGGGCGCCCTTTTTAGGCTACACCTTC.

V usage is TRBV2 and J usage is TRBJ2-1; 9 nucleotides line up with TRBD2. The junction had 4 bases not matched to a gene; V was cut back by 7 bases and J by 3 bases. The CDR3 contains 14 residues. CDR1 is SNHLY, CDR2 FYNNEI, per germline. CDR3 DNA sequence: TGTGCCAGCATCCCTAGCGGGGTCTACAATGAGCAGTTCTTC. Translated, it gives CASIPSGVYNEQFF.

This clone turned up a few times. V gene TRBV10-3 combines with J gene TRBJ2-7, with 7 bases aligning to TRBD2. This CDR3 is built from 15 residues. After removal of 6 bases from V and 7 bases from J, the junction contained 15 bases not matched to a gene. The germline gives CDR1 ENHRY, CDR2 SYGVKD. The chain's CDR3 is CAIRNIAGSPGEQYF. In DNA, the CDR3 is TGTGCCATCAGGAACATAGCGGGTTCTCCGGGGGAGCAGTACTTC.

A few counts support this clone. The genes are TRBV30 and TRBJ1-5; D ambiguous. The CDR3 spans 15 residues. Trimming stripped 3 bases from V and 0 bases from J, with 12 bases between. Germline V gives CDR1 GTSNPN, CDR2 SVGIG (reference sequence). CDR3 DNA sequence: TGTGCCTGGAGCCCCGGAGGGTATAGCAATCAGCCCCAGCATTTT. Its protein is CAWSPGGYSNQPQHF.

The chain couples TRBV7-6 to TRBJ1-4; perhaps TRBD1 as D (5 bases). This CDR3 has 14 residues. Per the germline V gene, CDR1 is SGHVS and CDR2 is FNYEAQ. V was trimmed by 3 bases and J by 7 bases, leaving 12 bases between them. This CDR3 is CASSFSGSSEKLFF. CDR3 nucleotides: TGTGCCAGCAGCTTCTCAGGGTCGAGTGAAAAACTGTTTTTT.

V is TRBV2 and J is TRBJ1-3, with D maybe TRBD1 (6 bases). Germline CDR1 SNHLY, CDR2 FYNNEI. The CDR3 loop spans 15 amino acids. V was cut by 6 bases and J by 0 bases, with 12 bases left in between. CDR3 sequence: CASSMDSFSGNTIYF. Written as DNA, the CDR3 is TGTGCCAGCAGCATGGACAGCTTCTCTGGAAACACCATATATTTT.

The chain uses TRBV28 and TRBJ2-1; 8 bases map to TRBD2. The V and J ends lost 6 bases and 3 bases, in that order; junction bases with no gene match: 4. Germline V CDR1 and CDR2: MDHEN, SYDVKM. The CDR3 is 14 residues long. Here the CDR3 reads CASSLAGIYNEQFF. CDR3 nucleotide sequence: TGTGCCAGCAGCTTAGCGGGGATCTACAATGAGCAGTTCTTC.

This sequence joins TRBV7-9 and TRBJ2-7, with 7 nucleotides matching TRBD2. The CDR3 consists of 17 residues. Germline V gene data show CDR1 as SEHNR and CDR2 as FQNEAQ (reference sequence). Germline trimming cut 5 bases from V and 1 base from J; bases unmatched to any gene: 14. CDR3 protein: CASSQNPGREDSYEQYF. CDR3 bases: TGTGCCAGCAGCCAAAATCCAGGACGGGAGGATTCCTACGAGCAGTACTTC. The whole variable domain, remainder taken from reference TRBV7-9 and TRBJ2-7, is DTGVSQNPRHKITKRGQNVTFRCDPISEHNRLYWYRQTLGQGPEFLTYFQNEAQLEKSRLLSDRFSAERPKGSFSTLEIQRTEQGDSAMYLCASSQNPGREDSYEQYFGPGTRLTVT.

This chain links TRBV4-1 with TRBJ1-5; D may be TRBD1 (5 bases). Trimming shortened V by 0 bases and J by 4 bases, and 10 bases separated the two germline ends. This CDR3 spans 15 amino acids. Germline V gene lookup returns CDR1 MGHRA and CDR2 YSYEKL. CDR3: CASSQDSGANQPQHF. Here the CDR3 DNA reads TGCGCCAGCAGCCAAGATAGTGGGGCAAATCAGCCCCAGCATTTT.

The chain carries TRBV25-1 and TRBJ2-7; weak D call: TRBD1 (6 bases). Deletions cut 1 base from V and 5 bases from J, with 12 bases between. CDR3 length: 14 residues. Germline V CDR1 and CDR2: MGHDK, SYGVNS. CDR3 nucleotides: TGTGCCAGCAGTGAATGGTCGAGGGACAACGAGCAGTACTTC. Translating gives CASSEWSRDNEQYF.

This chain connects TRBV23-1 to TRBJ1-2, with D uncertain. Being an ORF, TRBV23-1 has a function that is uncertain. The CDR3 is 15 amino acids. V was shortened by 4 bases and J by 6 bases, with 18 bases between the two germline ends. The CDR3 is CASSPNTRTGDGYTF. The CDR3 nucleotides read TGCGCCAGCAGTCCTAACACGAGAACCGGGGATGGCTACACCTTC.

CDR3: CASSAGWKNTEAFF. CDR3 coding DNA: TGTGCCAGCAGCGCCGGGTGGAAGAACACTGAAGCTTTCTTT. This chain connects TRBV9 to TRBJ1-1; D remains ambiguous. V was cut by 3 bases and J by 1 base, with 10 bases left in between. Looked up from germline, CDR1 is SGDLS and CDR2 is YYNGEE. The CDR3 contains 14 residues.

This clone was recorded a few times. The chain is built from TRBV27 and TRBJ1-5; weak D call: TRBD1 (6 bases). The CDR3 sequence is 14 residues long. CDR1 is MNHEY and CDR2 is SMNVEV in the germline V gene (reference sequence). Trimming took 9 bases from V and 7 from J, leaving 19 bases between them. Here the CDR3 DNA reads TGTGCCAGTCAGGACGCTGGGGGACACCAGCCCCAGCATTTT. The encoded protein is CASQDAGGHQPQHF.

This clone was recorded only once. The rearrangement links TRBV7-8 to TRBJ2-5; the match to TRBD2 covers 13 bases. Germline-derived CDR1 and CDR2 are SGHVS and FQNEAQ. The CDR3 is made up of 16 amino acids. V gave up 3 bases and J gave up 1 base; unmatched junction bases: 2. CDR3 sequence reads: CASSFGLAGAQETQYF. The CDR3 DNA sequence: TGTGCCAGCAGCTTCGGACTAGCGGGAGCCCAAGAGACCCAGTACTTC.

The V call is TRBV5-5, the J call TRBJ1-1; D call uncertain. The CDR3 totals 18 residues. Trimming shortened V by 1 base and J by 0 bases, and 19 bases separated the two germline ends. Germline assignment: CDR1 SGHKS and CDR2 YYEKEE (reference sequence). CDR3 sequence (DNA): TGTGCCAGCAGCTTGTGGGCCCCCGCGGGCCGGCTGAACACTGAAGCTTTCTTT. Residues: CASSLWAPAGRLNTEAFF.

The chain couples TRBV13 to TRBJ1-2; 8 nucleotides agree with TRBD1. The CDR3 spans 13 residues. Trimming at V came to 2 bases and at J to 5 bases, leaving 1 base not matched to a gene. Germline V gene sequence: CDR1 PRHDT, CDR2 FYEKMQ (reference sequence). CDR3 sequence (DNA): TGTGCCAGCAGCTTAAACAGGGGGTATGGCTACACCTTC. Translation: CASSLNRGYGYTF.

The V gene is TRBV28, the J gene TRBJ2-7, with D possibly being TRBD2 (5 bases). From germline, CDR1 is MDHEN and CDR2 SYDVKM. The germline V and J ends were trimmed by 8 bases and 0 bases, with 14 bases remaining between them. The CDR3 is made up of 14 amino acids. This chain's CDR3 is CASQQLGTSYEQYF. DNA of the CDR3: TGTGCCAGCCAACAACTAGGAACCTCCTACGAGCAGTACTTC. Drawing the rest from reference TRBV28 and TRBJ2-7, the complete variable domain is DVKVTQSSRYLVKRTGEKVFLECVQDMDHENMFWYRQDPGLGLRLIYFSYDVKMKEKGDIPEGYSVSREKKERFSLILESASTNQTSMYLCASQQLGTSYEQYFGPGTRLTVT.

CDR3 residues: CASSLVPGTSGSYEQYF. In DNA form, the CDR3 reads TGTGCCAGCAGCTTAGTACCCGGTACTAGCGGCTCCTACGAGCAGTACTTC. This chain uses TRBV11-2 with TRBJ2-7; 8 nucleotides align to TRBD2. Germline V CDR1 and CDR2: SGHAT, FQNNGV. CDR3 length equals 17 residues. Germline trimming cut 1 base from V and 0 bases from J; bases unmatched to any gene: 8.

V gene TRBV7-3 combines with J gene TRBJ2-7, with a weak D call TRBD1 (6 bases). V was pared by 2 bases and J by 7 bases, with 15 bases between. The CDR3 totals 14 residues. The germline V gene encodes CDR1 SGHTA and CDR2 FQGTGA. CDR3 loop: CASSLLAGAKEQYF. The CDR3 region has the DNA TGTGCCAGCAGCTTACTCGCAGGGGCAAAAGAGCAGTACTTC.

The chain has TRBV30 and TRBJ2-7; possible D gene TRBD2, 6 bases. V was trimmed by 0 bases and J by 3 bases, leaving 21 bases between them. The CDR3 runs to 17 residues. Germline values: CDR1 GTSNPN, CDR2 SVGIG (reference sequence). CDR3 amino acids: CAWSVPQPGEARYEQYF. The CDR3 DNA reads TGTGCCTGGAGTGTACCTCAACCGGGGGAGGCGCGCTACGAGCAGTACTTC.

This chain links TRBV7-6 with TRBJ2-1; 8 bases align to TRBD2. V trimming: 5 bases; J trimming: 6 bases; junction bases outside the gene matches: 9. This CDR3 has 15 residues. Germline loops: CDR1 SGHVS, CDR2 FNYEAQ. The DNA for the CDR3 is TGTGCCAGCAGCGCCGGGACTAGGGGCGTCAATGAGCAGTTCTTC. It specifies CASSAGTRGVNEQFF.

V is TRBV28 and J is TRBJ1-2; the match to TRBD1 covers 7 bases. The V and J ends lost 4 bases and 6 bases, in that order; junction bases with no gene match: 8. The CDR3 contains 14 residues. Germline loops: CDR1 MDHEN, CDR2 SYDVKM. The DNA of the CDR3 is TGTGCCAGCAGTTGGGAACAGGGGTTCCATGGCTACACCTTC. It yields the protein CASSWEQGFHGYTF.

This clone was seen a few times. The chain is built from TRBV28 and TRBJ2-3; TRBD2 aligns across 8 bases. The CDR3 runs 13 residues. In germline, CDR1 is MDHEN, CDR2 SYDVKM. CDR3 sequence (DNA): TGTGCTAGCGGGGAGTGGGGCACAGATACGCAGTATTTT. This encodes CASGEWGTDTQYF.

This clone appeared once. This chain links TRBV19 with TRBJ2-7; perhaps TRBD2 as D (5 bases). Germline V gene data show CDR1 as LNHDA and CDR2 as SQIVND (reference sequence). The CDR3 loop spans 12 amino acids. V was cut by 5 bases and J by 2 bases, with 7 bases left in between. CDR3 nucleotides: TGTGCCAGTAGTCCGGGAACCTACGAGCAGTACTTC. Its protein is CASSPGTYEQYF.

The chain joins TRBV27 to TRBJ2-3, with 11 bases matching TRBD2. Germline-derived CDR1 and CDR2 are MNHEY and SMNVEV (reference sequence). The V segment lost 6 bases and the J segment 2 bases; nucleotides outside the gene matches: 7. The CDR3 length is 16 residues. CDR3 DNA sequence: TGTGCCAGCAGCACCCTAGCGGGAGGTTTCACAGATACGCAGTATTTT. Protein: CASSTLAGGFTDTQYF.